This T cell receptor (beta chain) is from a study of identical twins. Study-level results: Out-of-frame TCR alpha sharing observed in monozygotic twins exceeded model estimates. Researchers reported weaker excess twin sharing in beta out-of-frame sequences.

Trimming left V 2 bases short and J 3 bases short, with 4 bases between. Per the germline V gene, CDR1 is SGHRS and CDR2 is YFSETQ. This CDR3 is 12 amino acids long. As to this clonotype: Its antigen is currently unknown.

The cDNA had a unique molecular identifier and a template-switch universal primer site. One entry per CDR3 protein results from TCRdb running MiXCR on the 5' RACE reads. The sample has 460,000 or so distinct CDR3 sequences; approximately 15% are singletons. This sample also appeared in a second study, on yellow fever vaccine responses in identical twins.

Sequencing was performed on CD4+ T cells sorted from blood. This TCR was sampled from a young woman in good health. The chain is built from TRBV5-1 and TRBJ2-3; D not certain. CDR3 amino acids: CASSFQTDTQYF. CDR3 DNA: TGCGCCAGCAGCTTCCAGACAGATACGCAGTATTTT.